This T cell receptor beta chain was sequenced during a study of cytomegalovirus exposure and HLA in healthy donors. PCR amplification relied on 60 Vbeta primers (plus 13 Jbeta primers). Sequenced by immunoSEQ multiplex PCR; TCRdb stores in-frame clones only, minus some. The data hold approximately 130,000 clones, with around two thirds observed a single time. CDR1 and CDR2 from the germline V gene are MGHDK and SYGVNS. The J segment lost 4 bases and the V segment lost 8 bases, leaving 8 bases of the junction unmatched. The CDR3 loop spans 16 amino acids. Findings of the study overall: A later analysis reportedly identified an Asian-associated ancestry cluster as carrying fewer N-insertions than the roughly 720-donor mean. Accurate prediction of most subjects' HLA-A and HLA-B alleles from TCR beta sequences was reported.

Of note for this clone: Its target is not known.

The chain joins TRBV25-1 to TRBJ2-2; 12 nucleotides align to TRBD1. This clonotype originated in a human donor in good health. Sequenced material: PBMCs. The CDR3: CASQDRGQGATGELFF. The CDR3 DNA reads as TGTGCCAGCCAGGACAGGGGACAGGGGGCCACCGGGGAGCTGTTTTTT.